A selection of T cell receptor beta chains follows, all from one sample in a study of OX40 agonist ivuxolimab in advanced cancers. Clones were read by immunoSEQ multiplex PCR, and TCRdb kept only the in-frame ones, dropping some. The data show approximately 94,000 clones, with approximately 89% seen just once and about 0.15% held by the top ten. The sample consisted of CD4+ or CD8+ T cells sorted from blood, taken in a trial of the OX40 agonist ivuxolimab. The receptors derive from an adult with an advanced solid tumor such as melanoma, head and neck, liver or kidney cancer. CDR3s include the opening cysteine and the closing phenylalanine or tryptophan. A D gene is named only where the DNA matches it firmly. The size field is filled for only some rows; it gives once, few, many or a size class.

TRBJ2-1	NA	13	TRBV5-1	once	TGCGCCAGCAGCCAGGAGTGGAACAATGAGCAGTTCTTC	CASSQEWNNEQFF
TRBJ1-5	NA	15	TRBV19	few	TGTGCCAGTAGTGGACGAAGAGGAAGCAATCAGCCCCAGCATTTT	CASSGRRGSNQPQHF
TRBJ2-3	NA	15	TRBV5-1	NA	TGCGCCAGCAGCTTGGATGGGACCTCCACAGATACGCAGTATTTT	CASSLDGTSTDTQYF
TRBJ1-3	NA	13	TRBV6-1	NA	TGTGCCAGCAGTGCCAAGAGGGATAGCACCATATATTTT	CASSAKRDSTIYF
TRBJ1-2	NA	11	TRBV20-1	few	TGCAGTGTCCGAACCTTCCATGGCTACACCTTC	CSVRTFHGYTF
TRBJ2-3	NA	12	TRBV7-2	NA	TGTGCCAGCAGCTTCAGCACAGATACGCAGTATTTT	CASSFSTDTQYF
TRBJ1-2	NA	13	TRBV30	NA	TGTGCCTGGAGGGGCCCCCTCCACTATGGCTACACCTTC	CAWRGPLHYGYTF
TRBJ1-5	TRBD1	15	TRBV5-1	NA	TGCGCCAGCAGCTTGGCTGGGGCAGGGGGGCAGCCCCAGCATTTT	CASSLAGAGGQPQHF
TRBJ1-5	NA	15	TRBV30	NA	TGTGCCTGGAGTGGATCCGGTGGCTACAATCAGCCCCAGCATTTT	CAWSGSGGYNQPQHF
TRBJ2-2	NA	14	TRBV9	NA	TGTGCCAGCAGCACCCGGGCGAACACCGGGGAGCTGTTTTTT	CASSTRANTGELFF
TRBJ2-1	TRBD1	15	TRBV11-2	NA	TGTGCCAGCAGCAAGGGCAACAGGGGGCCATCTGAGCAGTTCTTC	CASSKGNRGPSEQFF
TRBJ1-5	TRBD1	16	TRBV19	NA	TGTGCCAGTAGTGTCCAGGGGGGGTCGAAGAATCAGCCCCAGCATTTT	CASSVQGGSKNQPQHF
TRBJ1-1	NA	15	TRBV7-8	NA	TGTGCCAGCAGCTTATCCCTAGGCGGGAGTACTGAAGCTTTCTTT	CASSLSLGGSTEAFF
TRBJ1-4	NA	13	TRBV10-3	NA	TGTGCCATCAGTGGAGGGTTGGATGAAAAACTGTTTTTT	CAISGGLDEKLFF
TRBJ1-1	NA	15	TRBV2	few	TGTGCCAGCAGATCCGGGACAACTATGAACACTGAAGCTTTCTTT	CASRSGTTMNTEAFF
TRBJ2-5	NA	13	TRBV11-1	NA	TGTGCCAGCAGCTCCGGACTTTTAGAGACCCAGTACTTC	CASSSGLLETQYF
TRBJ1-4	NA	17	TRBV28	NA	TGTGCCAGCAGTTTAGGGAAGGGCCCCGCAGGGAATGAAAAACTGTTTTTT	CASSLGKGPAGNEKLFF
TRBJ1-1	NA	15	TRBV19	NA	TGTGCCAGTAGTATCCCGGGCAGTCAGAACACTGAAGCTTTCTTT	CASSIPGSQNTEAFF
TRBJ2-2	TRBD1	15	TRBV2	NA	TGTGCCAGCAGTGAGCAGGGGGTGGTCACCGGGGAGCTGTTTTTT	CASSEQGVVTGELFF
TRBJ1-1	NA	17	TRBV19	NA	TGTGCCAGTAGTATAAGTACAGTGGCAGGGAGGGACACTGAAGCTTTCTTT	CASSISTVAGRDTEAFF
TRBJ1-6	NA	15	TRBV10-3	once	TGTGCCATCAGTGACAGGAGCTCCTATAATTCACCCCTCCACTTT	CAISDRSSYNSPLHF
TRBJ2-2	NA	15	TRBV5-4	NA	TGTGCCAGCAGCCCACCCTCCAGGGACACCGGGGAGCTGTTTTTT	CASSPPSRDTGELFF
TRBJ1-1	NA	15	TRBV7-8	NA	TGTGCCAGCGGGGAAACGGGACTTCTGAACACTGAAGCTTTCTTT	CASGETGLLNTEAFF
TRBJ2-1	TRBD1	15	TRBV7-7	NA	TGTGCCAGCAGCCTCGGGACACCAGGACAGGGTGAGCAGTTCTTC	CASSLGTPGQGEQFF
TRBJ1-2	NA	10	TRBV19	NA	TGTGCCAGTAGTTTAATTGGCTACACCTTC	CASSLIGYTF
TRBJ2-3	NA	14	TRBV19	NA	TGTGCCAGTAAACCGCAAAAGAGAACAGATACGCAGTATTTT	CASKPQKRTDTQYF
TRBJ1-5	TRBD1	13	TRBV30	NA	TGTGCCTCCCGGACAGGACCGAATCAGCCCCAGCATTTT	CASRTGPNQPQHF
TRBJ1-1	NA	14	TRBV5-1	NA	TGCGCCAGCAGCTTGGCGACAGCGAACACTGAAGCTTTCTTT	CASSLATANTEAFF
TRBJ1-4	NA	13	TRBV5-6	NA	TGTGCCAGCGCTCGCCTGATAGATGAAAAACTGTTTTTT	CASARLIDEKLFF
TRBJ2-1	NA	17	TRBV5-1	NA	TGCGCCAGCAGCTCTTCCCGAAAGCAGGGCCCGCACAATGAGCAGTTCTTC	CASSSSRKQGPHNEQFF
TRBJ1-2	NA	15	TRBV25-1	NA	TGTGCCAGCAGTGGGGGGGCCGGGACGGGATATGGCTACACCTTC	CASSGGAGTGYGYTF
TRBJ2-1	NA	14	TRBV5-1	NA	TGCGCCAGCAGCTTGGAGATAGGATCCAATGAGCAGTTCTTC	CASSLEIGSNEQFF
TRBJ2-1	TRBD2	14	TRBV19	NA	TGTGCCAGTAGTACCTTAGCGGGAACTAATGAGCAGTTCTTC	CASSTLAGTNEQFF
TRBJ1-1	NA	15	TRBV5-4	NA	TGTGCCAGCAGCTCCCAGGGACCGCAGGCCACTGAAGCTTTCTTT	CASSSQGPQATEAFF
TRBJ2-2	TRBD2	15	TRBV25-1	once	TGTGCCAGCAGTCGGACTAGCGGGGCCACCGGGGAGCTGTTTTTT	CASSRTSGATGELFF
TRBJ2-2	TRBD2	14	TRBV19	NA	TGTGCCACCCTCCGGGGGGCGAACACCGGGGAGCTGTTTTTT	CATLRGANTGELFF
TRBJ2-7	TRBD1	15	TRBV6-6	NA	TGTGCCAGCAGTTACTCGACGGGACAGGGTGGTGAGCAGTACTTC	CASSYSTGQGGEQYF
TRBJ2-7	NA	15	TRBV6-1	NA	TGTGCCAGCAGTGAAATGGCTAGAACCTCCTACGAGCAGTACTTC	CASSEMARTSYEQYF
TRBJ2-2	TRBD1	15	TRBV11-3	NA	TGTGCCAGCAGCTCTACAGGGGGAGGAACCGGGGAGCTGTTTTTT	CASSSTGGGTGELFF
TRBJ2-3	NA	16	TRBV7-9	NA	TGTGCCAGCAGCTTAACGGGGGGCTCCGGAAAGGATACGCAGTATTTT	CASSLTGGSGKDTQYF